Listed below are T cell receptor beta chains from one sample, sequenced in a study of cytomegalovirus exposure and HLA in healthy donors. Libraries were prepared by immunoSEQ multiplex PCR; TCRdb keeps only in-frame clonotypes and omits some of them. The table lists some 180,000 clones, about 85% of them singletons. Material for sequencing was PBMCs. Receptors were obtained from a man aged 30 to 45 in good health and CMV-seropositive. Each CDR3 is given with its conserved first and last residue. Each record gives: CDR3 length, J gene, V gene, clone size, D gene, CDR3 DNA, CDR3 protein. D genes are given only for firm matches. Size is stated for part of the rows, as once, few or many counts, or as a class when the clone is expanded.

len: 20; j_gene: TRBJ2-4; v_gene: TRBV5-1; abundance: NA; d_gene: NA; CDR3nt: TGCGCCAGCAGGTCGGGCAGGGGGGTAGCCGAGCGACTAGCCAAAAACATTCAGTACTTC; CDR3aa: CASRSGRGVAERLAKNIQYF
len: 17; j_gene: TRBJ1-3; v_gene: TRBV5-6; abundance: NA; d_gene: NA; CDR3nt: TGTGCCAGCAGCTTGGCACGGGGGGGAGGTGGTGGAAACACCATATATTTT; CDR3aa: CASSLARGGGGGNTIYF
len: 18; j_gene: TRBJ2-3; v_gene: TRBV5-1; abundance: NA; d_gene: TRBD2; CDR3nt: TGCGCCAGCAGCTCGATGGGACTAGCGGGGGGGAGCACAGATACGCAGTATTTT; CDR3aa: CASSSMGLAGGSTDTQYF
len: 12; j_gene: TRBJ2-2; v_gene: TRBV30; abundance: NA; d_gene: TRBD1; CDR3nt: TGTGCCTGGACGACAGGGGCCGGGGAGCTGTTTTTT; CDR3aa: CAWTTGAGELFF
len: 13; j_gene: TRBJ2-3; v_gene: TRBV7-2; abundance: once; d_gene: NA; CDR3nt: TGTGCCAGCAGCTTGGTGGAGACAGATACGCAGTATTTT; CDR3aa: CASSLVETDTQYF
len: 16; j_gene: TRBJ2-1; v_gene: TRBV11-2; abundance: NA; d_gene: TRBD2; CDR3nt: TGTGCCAGCAGCTTACACCCGGGAGCGGGAGGCGATGAGCAGTTCTTC; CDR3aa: CASSLHPGAGGDEQFF
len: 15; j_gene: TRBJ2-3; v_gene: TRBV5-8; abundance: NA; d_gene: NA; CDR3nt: TGTGCCAGCAGTTGGGCGATGGGGCCCACAGATACGCAGTATTTT; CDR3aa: CASSWAMGPTDTQYF
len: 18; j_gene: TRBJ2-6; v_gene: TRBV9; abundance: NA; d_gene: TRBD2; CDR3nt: TGTGCCAGCAGCGTAGATTCTAGCGGGGACTCTGGGGCCAACGTCCTGACTTTC; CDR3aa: CASSVDSSGDSGANVLTF
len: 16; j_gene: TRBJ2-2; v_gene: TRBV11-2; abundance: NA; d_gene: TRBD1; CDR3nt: TGTGCCAGCAGCTCCGTAGGGGGCATTAACACCGGGGAGCTGTTTTTT; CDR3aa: CASSSVGGINTGELFF
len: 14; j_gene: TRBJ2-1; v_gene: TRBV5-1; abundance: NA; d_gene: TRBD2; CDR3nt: TGCGCCAGCAGCTTTAGCGGGAGATTACGTGAGCAGTTCTTC; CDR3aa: CASSFSGRLREQFF
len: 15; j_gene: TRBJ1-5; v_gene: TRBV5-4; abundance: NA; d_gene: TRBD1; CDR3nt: TGTGCCAGCAGCCGAGACAGGGCCAGCAATCAGCCCCAGCATTTT; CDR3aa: CASSRDRASNQPQHF
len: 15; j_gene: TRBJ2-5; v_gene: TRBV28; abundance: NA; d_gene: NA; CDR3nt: TGTGCCAGCAGTTCCTACGGGGGTGGGCAAGAGACCCAGTACTTC; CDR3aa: CASSSYGGGQETQYF
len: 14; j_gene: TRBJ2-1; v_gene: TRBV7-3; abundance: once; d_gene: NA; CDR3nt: TGTGCCAGCAGCTTAGACAGGCTCTACAATGAGCAGTTCTTC; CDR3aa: CASSLDRLYNEQFF
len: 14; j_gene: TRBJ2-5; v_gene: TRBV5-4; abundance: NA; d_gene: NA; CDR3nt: TGTGCCAGCAGCTCCTGGACAGCCCAAGAGACCCAGTACTTC; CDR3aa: CASSSWTAQETQYF
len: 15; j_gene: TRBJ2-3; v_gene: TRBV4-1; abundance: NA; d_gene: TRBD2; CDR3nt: TGCGCCAGCAGTTTACTAGCGGGGTCCACAGATACGCAGTATTTT; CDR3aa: CASSLLAGSTDTQYF
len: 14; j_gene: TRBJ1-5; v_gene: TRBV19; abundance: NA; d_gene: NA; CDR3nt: TGTGCCAGTAGTAGGGGAGGGGTTGATCAGCCCCAGCATTTT; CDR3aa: CASSRGGVDQPQHF
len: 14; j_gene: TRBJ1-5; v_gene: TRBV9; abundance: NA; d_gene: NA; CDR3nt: TGTGCCAGCAGCCTCGGGGATAGCAATCAGCCCCAGCATTTT; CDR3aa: CASSLGDSNQPQHF
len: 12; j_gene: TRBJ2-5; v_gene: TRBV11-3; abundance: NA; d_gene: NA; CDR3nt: TGTGCCAGCAGCTCAGTACAAGAGACCCAGTACTTC; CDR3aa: CASSSVQETQYF
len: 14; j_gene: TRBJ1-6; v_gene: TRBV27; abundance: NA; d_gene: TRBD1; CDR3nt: TGTGCCAGCAGGAGGGGACAGCATAATTCACCCCTCCACTTT; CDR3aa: CASRRGQHNSPLHF
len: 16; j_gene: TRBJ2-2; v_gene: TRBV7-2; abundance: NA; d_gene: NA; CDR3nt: TGTGCCAGCAGCTTATCCCCAGCGGGGAACACCGGGGAGCTGTTTTTT; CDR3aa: CASSLSPAGNTGELFF
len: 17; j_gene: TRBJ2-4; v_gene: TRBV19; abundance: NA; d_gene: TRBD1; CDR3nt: TGTGCCAGTAGTATTTACCGGGACAGGGGGCCGGGAAACATTCAGTACTTC; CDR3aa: CASSIYRDRGPGNIQYF
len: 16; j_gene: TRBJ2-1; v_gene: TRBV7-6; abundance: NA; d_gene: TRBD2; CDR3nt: TGTGCCAGCAGCCCTGTCCTAGCGGGAGGAGGCGATGAGCAGTTCTTC; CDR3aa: CASSPVLAGGGDEQFF
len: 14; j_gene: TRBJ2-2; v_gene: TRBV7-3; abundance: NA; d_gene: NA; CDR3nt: TGTGCCAGCAGCTCCGGGAGTAGGGCCGGGGAGCTGTTTTTT; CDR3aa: CASSSGSRAGELFF
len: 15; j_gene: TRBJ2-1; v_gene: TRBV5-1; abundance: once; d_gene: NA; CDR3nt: TGCGCCAGCAGCCCGGTAGCGGTGTTTCCCAATGAGCAGTTCTTC; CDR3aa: CASSPVAVFPNEQFF
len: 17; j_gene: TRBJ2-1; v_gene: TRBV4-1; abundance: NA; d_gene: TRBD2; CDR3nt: TGCGCCAGCAGCCAATTGGTAGCGGGAGTGTCCTACAATGAGCAGTTCTTC; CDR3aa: CASSQLVAGVSYNEQFF
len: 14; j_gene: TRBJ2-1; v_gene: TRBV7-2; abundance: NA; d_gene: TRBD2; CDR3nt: TGTGCCAGCAGCTTAGAGGCTAGCGGGAGGGGGGGGTTCTTC; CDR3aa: CASSLEASGRGGFF
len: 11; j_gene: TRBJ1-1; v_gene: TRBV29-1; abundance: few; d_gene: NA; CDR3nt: TGCAGCGTTGGACAGAACACTGAAGCTTTCTTT; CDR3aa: CSVGQNTEAFF
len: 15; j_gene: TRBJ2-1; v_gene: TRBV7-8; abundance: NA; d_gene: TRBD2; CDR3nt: TGTGCCAGCAGCTTAGAGCTAGCGGGAGTCAATGAGCAGTTCTTC; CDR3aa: CASSLELAGVNEQFF
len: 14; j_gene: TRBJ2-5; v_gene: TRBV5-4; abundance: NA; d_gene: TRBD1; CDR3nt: TGTGCCAGCAGCTTACCGGACAGGGAAGAGACCCAGTACTTC; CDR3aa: CASSLPDREETQYF
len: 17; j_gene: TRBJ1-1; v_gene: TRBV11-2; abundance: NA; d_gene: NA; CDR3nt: TGTGCCAGCAGCCCAAGAAACAGCCTAACTTTGAACACTGAAGCTTTCTTT; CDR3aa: CASSPRNSLTLNTEAFF
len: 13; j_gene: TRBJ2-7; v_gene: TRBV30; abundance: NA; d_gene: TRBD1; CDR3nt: TGTGCCTGCCCCGGGACAGGGGATTACGAGCAGTACTTC; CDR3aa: CACPGTGDYEQYF
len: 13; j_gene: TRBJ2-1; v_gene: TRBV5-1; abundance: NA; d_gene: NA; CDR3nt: TGCGCCAGCAGCTGGGACTTTTACAATGAGCAGTTCTTC; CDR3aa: CASSWDFYNEQFF
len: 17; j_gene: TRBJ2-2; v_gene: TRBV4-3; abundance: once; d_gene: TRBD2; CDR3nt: TGCGCCAGCAGCCCGACCTTTGCGGGAGGGAACACCGGGGAGCTGTTTTTT; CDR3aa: CASSPTFAGGNTGELFF
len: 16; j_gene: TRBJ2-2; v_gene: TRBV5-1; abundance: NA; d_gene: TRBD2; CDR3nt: TGCGCCAGCAGCTCCACTAGCGGGAGTGGAACCGGGGAGCTGTTTTTT; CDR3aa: CASSSTSGSGTGELFF
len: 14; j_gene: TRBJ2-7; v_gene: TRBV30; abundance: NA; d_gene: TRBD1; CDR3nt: TGTGCCTGGGGGACCGGGACAGGGGTTAACGAGCAGTACTTC; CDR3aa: CAWGTGTGVNEQYF
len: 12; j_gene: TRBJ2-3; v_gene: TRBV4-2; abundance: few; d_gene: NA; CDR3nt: TGTGCCAGCAGCCAGGAGACTTATACGCAGTATTTT; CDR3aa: CASSQETYTQYF
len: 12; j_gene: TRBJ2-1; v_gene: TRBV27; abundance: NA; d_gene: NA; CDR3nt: TGTGCCAGCGGCCTACTAGTCAATGAGCAGTTCTTC; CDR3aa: CASGLLVNEQFF
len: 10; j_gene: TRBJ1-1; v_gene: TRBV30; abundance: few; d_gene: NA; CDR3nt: TGTGCCTGGGGTAGGACTGACGCTTTCTTT; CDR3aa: CAWGRTDAFF
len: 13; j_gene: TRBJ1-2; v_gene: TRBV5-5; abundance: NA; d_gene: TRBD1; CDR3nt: TGTGCCAGCAGTATAACAGGGGACGGTGGCTACACCTTC; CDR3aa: CASSITGDGGYTF
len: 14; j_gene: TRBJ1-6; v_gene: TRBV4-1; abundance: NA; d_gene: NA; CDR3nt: TGCGCCAGCAGCCAAGTAACGAGAAATTCACCCCTCCACTTT; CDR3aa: CASSQVTRNSPLHF
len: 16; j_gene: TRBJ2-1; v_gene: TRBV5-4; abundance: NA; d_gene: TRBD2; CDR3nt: TGTGCCAGCAGCTCGGGACTAGCGGGCACCTACAATGAGCAGTTCTTC; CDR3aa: CASSSGLAGTYNEQFF
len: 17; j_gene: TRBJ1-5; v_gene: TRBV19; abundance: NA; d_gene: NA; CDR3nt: TGTGCCAGTAGTATATGGGGTGGGGCAGGGGCCAATCAGCCCCAGCATTTT; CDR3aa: CASSIWGGAGANQPQHF
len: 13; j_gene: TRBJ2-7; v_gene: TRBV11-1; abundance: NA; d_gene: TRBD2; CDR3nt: TGTGCCAGCAGCTTTGGACTAGAGGGGGAGCAGTACTTC; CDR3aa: CASSFGLEGEQYF
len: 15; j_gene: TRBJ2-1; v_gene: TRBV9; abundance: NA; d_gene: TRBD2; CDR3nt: TGTGCCAGCAGCACTAGCGGGAGTCGCTACAATGAGCAGTTCTTC; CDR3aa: CASSTSGSRYNEQFF
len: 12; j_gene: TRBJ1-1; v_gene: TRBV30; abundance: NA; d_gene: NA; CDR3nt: TGTGCCTGGACCCGGGGGAACACTGAAGCTTTCTTT; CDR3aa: CAWTRGNTEAFF
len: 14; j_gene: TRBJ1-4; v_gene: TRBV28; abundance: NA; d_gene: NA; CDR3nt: TGTGCCAGCAGCCAACAGGGCGTCGGTGAAAAACTGTTTTTT; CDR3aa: CASSQQGVGEKLFF
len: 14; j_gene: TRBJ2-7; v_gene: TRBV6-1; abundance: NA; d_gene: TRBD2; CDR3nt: TGTGCCAGCAGTGCGGGGAGGGGAATGGACGAGCAGTACTTC; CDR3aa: CASSAGRGMDEQYF
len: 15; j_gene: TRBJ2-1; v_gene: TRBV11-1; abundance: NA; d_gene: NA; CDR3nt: TGTGCCAGCAGCTTAGTTGGGAGTGATTACAATGAGCAGTTCTTC; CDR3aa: CASSLVGSDYNEQFF
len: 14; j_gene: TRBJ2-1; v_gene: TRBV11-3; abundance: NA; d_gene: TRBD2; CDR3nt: TGTGCCAGCACCAGACTAGCGGAGAACAATGAGCAGTTCTTC; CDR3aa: CASTRLAENNEQFF
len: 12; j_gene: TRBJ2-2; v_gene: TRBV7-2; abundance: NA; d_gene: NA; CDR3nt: TGTGCCAGCGGAGGGGGGGTGGGGGAGCTGTTTTTT; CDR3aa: CASGGGVGELFF
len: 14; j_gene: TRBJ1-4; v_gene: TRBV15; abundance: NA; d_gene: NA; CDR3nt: TGTGCCACGAAAAGGAGTGCAACTAATGAAAAACTGTTTTTT; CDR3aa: CATKRSATNEKLFF
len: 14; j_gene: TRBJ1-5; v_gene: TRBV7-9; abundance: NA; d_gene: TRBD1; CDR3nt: TGTGCCAGCACCCTAGGGACAGCTCCGGAACCCCAGCATTTT; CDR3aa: CASTLGTAPEPQHF
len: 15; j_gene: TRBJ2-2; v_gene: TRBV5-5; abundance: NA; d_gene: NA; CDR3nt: TGTGCCAGCAGCTTGGATGGACATAACACCGGGGAGCTGTTTTTT; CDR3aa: CASSLDGHNTGELFF
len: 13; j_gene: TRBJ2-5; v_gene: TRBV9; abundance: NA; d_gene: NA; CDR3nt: TGTGCCAGCAGCGTACCCCCCTCGGGGACCCAGTACTTC; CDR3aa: CASSVPPSGTQYF